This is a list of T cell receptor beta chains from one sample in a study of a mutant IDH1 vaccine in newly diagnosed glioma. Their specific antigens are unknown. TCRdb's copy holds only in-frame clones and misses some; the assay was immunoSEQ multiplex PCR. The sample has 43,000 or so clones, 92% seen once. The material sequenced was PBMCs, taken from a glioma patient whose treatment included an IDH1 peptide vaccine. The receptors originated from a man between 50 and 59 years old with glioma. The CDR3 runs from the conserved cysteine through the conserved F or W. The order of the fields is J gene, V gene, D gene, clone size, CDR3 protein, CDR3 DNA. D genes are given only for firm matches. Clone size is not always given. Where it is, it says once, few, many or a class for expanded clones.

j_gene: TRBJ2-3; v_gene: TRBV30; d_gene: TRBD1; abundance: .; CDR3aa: CAWRWGGTGGPDTQYF; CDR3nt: TGTGCCTGGAGATGGGGCGGGACAGGGGGACCAGATACGCAGTATTTT
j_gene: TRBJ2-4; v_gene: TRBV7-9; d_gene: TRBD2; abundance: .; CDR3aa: CASSLAGGAKNIQYF; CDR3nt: TGTGCCAGCAGCTTAGCGGGGGGGGCCAAAAACATTCAGTACTTC
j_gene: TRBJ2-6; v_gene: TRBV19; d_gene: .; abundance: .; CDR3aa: CATSKFGSPGGANVLTF; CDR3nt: TGTGCCACCTCTAAGTTTGGTTCCCCGGGTGGGGCCAACGTCCTGACTTTC
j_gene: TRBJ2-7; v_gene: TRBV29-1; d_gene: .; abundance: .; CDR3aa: CSVERGPSYEQYF; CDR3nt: TGCAGCGTTGAACGGGGGCCATCCTACGAGCAGTACTTC
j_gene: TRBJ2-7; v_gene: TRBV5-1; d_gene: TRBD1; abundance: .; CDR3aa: CASSSDRGYEQYF; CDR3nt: TGCGCCAGCAGCTCGGACAGGGGGTACGAGCAGTACTTC
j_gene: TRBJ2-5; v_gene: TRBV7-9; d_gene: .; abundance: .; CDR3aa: CASSLPPNSAPNQETQYF; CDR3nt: TGTGCCAGCAGCTTACCGCCCAACTCAGCCCCCAACCAAGAGACCCAGTACTTC
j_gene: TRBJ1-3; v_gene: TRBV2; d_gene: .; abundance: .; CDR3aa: CASNPTFFRNTIYF; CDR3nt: TGTGCCAGCAACCCGACATTTTTTAGGAACACCATATATTTT
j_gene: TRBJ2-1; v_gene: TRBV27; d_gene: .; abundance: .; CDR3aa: CASRLRGGQEFF; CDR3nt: TGTGCCAGCAGGCTGAGGGGGGGTCAGGAGTTCTTC
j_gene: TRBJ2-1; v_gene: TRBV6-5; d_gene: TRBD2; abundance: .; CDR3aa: CASTTSDSYNEQFF; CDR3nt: TGTGCCAGCACAACTAGCGACTCCTACAATGAGCAGTTCTTC
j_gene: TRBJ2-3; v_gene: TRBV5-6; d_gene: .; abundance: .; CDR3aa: CASSAGEASTDTQYF; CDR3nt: TGTGCCAGCAGCGCTGGGGAGGCTAGCACAGATACGCAGTATTTT
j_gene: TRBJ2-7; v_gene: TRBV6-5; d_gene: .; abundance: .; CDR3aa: CASSPGVPRANEQYF; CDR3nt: TGTGCCAGCAGTCCCGGGGTCCCCCGGGCCAACGAGCAGTACTTC
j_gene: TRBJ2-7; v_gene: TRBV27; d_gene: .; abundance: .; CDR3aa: CASSLTDYSSRYEQYF; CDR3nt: TGTGCCAGCAGTCTCACGGACTACTCGTCCCGTTACGAGCAGTACTTC
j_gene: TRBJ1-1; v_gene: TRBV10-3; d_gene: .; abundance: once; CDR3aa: CAISDGQTTEAFF; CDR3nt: TGTGCCATCAGTGACGGACAGACCACTGAAGCTTTCTTT
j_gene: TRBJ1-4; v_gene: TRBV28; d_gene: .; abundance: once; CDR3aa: CASSLLAEKLFF; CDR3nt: TGTGCCAGCAGTTTATTAGCGGAAAAACTGTTTTTT
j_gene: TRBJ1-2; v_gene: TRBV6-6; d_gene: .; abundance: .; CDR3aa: CASRDSYYGYTF; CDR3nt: TGTGCCAGCAGGGACAGTTACTATGGCTACACCTTC
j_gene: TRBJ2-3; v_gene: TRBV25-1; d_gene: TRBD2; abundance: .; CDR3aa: CASSEWVAGGPGDTQYF; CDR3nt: TGTGCCAGCAGTGAATGGGTAGCGGGAGGGCCAGGGGATACGCAGTATTTT
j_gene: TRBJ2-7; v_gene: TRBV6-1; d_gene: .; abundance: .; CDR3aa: CASSEGSPIYEQYF; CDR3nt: TGTGCCAGCAGTGAAGGGTCCCCAATTTACGAGCAGTACTTC
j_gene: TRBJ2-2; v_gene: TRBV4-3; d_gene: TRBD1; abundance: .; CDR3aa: CASSGHEGAPGELFF; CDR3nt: TGCGCCAGCAGCGGACATGAGGGGGCGCCCGGGGAGCTGTTTTTT
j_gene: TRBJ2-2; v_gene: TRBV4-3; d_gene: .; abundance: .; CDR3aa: CASSQVYLNTGELFF; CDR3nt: TGCGCCAGCAGCCAAGTATACCTCAACACCGGGGAGCTGTTTTTT
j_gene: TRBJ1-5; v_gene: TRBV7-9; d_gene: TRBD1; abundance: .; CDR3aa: CASSEGQGYTQPQHF; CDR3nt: TGTGCCAGCAGCGAGGGACAGGGTTATACTCAGCCCCAGCATTTT
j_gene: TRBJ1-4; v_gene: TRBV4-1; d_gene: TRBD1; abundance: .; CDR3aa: CASSNHPGTGGGTNEKLFF; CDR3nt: TGCGCCAGCAGCAACCACCCCGGGACAGGGGGTGGGACTAATGAAAAACTGTTTTTT
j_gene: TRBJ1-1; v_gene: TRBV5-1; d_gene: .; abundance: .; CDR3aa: CASSLEVMTEAFF; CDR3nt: TGCGCCAGCAGCTTGGAAGTAATGACTGAAGCTTTCTTT
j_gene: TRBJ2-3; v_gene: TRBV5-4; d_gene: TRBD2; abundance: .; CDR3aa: CASKRDSSGTQYF; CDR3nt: TGTGCCAGCAAGCGGGACTCATCAGGTACGCAGTATTTT
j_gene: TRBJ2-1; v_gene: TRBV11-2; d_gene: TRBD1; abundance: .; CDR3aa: CASSRLRGRSYNEQFF; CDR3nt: TGTGCCAGCAGCCGCCTGAGGGGGCGGTCCTACAATGAGCAGTTCTTC
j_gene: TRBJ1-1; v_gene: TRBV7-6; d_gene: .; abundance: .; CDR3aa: CASSRERQPNTEAFF; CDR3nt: TGTGCCAGCAGCCGTGAGAGGCAACCGAACACTGAAGCTTTCTTT
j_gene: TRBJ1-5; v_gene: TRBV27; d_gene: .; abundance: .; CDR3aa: CASSLTGGGNQPQHF; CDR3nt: TGTGCCAGCAGTTTGACTGGTGGAGGTAATCAGCCCCAGCATTTT
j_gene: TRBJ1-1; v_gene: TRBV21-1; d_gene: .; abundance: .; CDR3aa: CASSKGGGTNTEAFF; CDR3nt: TGTGCCAGCAGCAAAGGCGGGGGCACGAACACTGAAGCTTTCTTT
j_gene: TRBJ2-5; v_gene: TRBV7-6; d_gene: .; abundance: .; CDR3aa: CASSFSHETQYF; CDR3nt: TGTGCCAGCAGCTTTAGTCACGAGACCCAGTACTTC
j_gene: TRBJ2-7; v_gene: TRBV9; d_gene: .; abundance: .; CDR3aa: CASSVGGGAMYEQYF; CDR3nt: TGTGCCAGCAGCGTAGGAGGGGGGGCGATGTACGAGCAGTACTTC
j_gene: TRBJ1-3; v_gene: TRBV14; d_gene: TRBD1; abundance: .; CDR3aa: CASSTYDRALGNTIYF; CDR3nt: TGTGCCAGCAGCACGTACGACAGGGCTCTTGGAAACACCATATATTTT
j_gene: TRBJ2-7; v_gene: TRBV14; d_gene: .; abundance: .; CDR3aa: CASSLGAGWDSYEQYF; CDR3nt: TGTGCCAGCAGCCTAGGGGCCGGCTGGGACTCCTACGAGCAGTACTTC
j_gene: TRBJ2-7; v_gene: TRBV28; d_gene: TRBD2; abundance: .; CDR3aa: CASSLGRGAGEQYF; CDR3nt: TGTGCCAGCAGTTTAGGGCGGGGGGCGGGCGAGCAGTACTTC
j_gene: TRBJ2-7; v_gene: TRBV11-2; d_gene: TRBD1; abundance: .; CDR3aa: CASSKQGALEQYF; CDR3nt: TGTGCCAGCAGCAAACAGGGGGCGCTCGAGCAGTACTTC
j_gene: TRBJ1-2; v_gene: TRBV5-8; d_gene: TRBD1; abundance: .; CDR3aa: CASSWWTGNYGYTF; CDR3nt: TGTGCCAGCAGCTGGTGGACAGGGAACTATGGCTACACCTTC
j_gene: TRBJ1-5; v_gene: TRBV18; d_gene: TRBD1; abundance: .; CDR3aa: CASSITGGPQPQHF; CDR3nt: TGTGCCAGCTCAATTACAGGGGGCCCTCAGCCCCAGCATTTT
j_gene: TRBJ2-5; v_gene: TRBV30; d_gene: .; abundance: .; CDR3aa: CAWSAPITPETQYF; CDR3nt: TGTGCCTGGAGTGCCCCGATTACGCCAGAGACCCAGTACTTC
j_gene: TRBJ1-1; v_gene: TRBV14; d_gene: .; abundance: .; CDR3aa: CASSQEARLSGMNTEAFF; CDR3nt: TGTGCCAGCAGCCAAGAAGCTCGGCTCTCGGGCATGAACACTGAAGCTTTCTTT
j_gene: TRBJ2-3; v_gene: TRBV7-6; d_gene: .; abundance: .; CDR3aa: CASSSSELSGTDTQYF; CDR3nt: TGTGCCAGCAGCTCCTCCGAGCTATCCGGCACAGATACGCAGTATTTT
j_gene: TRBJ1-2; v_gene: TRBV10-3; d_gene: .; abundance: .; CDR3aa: CAISAGGGRLNYGYTF; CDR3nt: TGTGCCATCAGTGCCGGCGGCGGTCGTCTTAACTATGGCTACACCTTC
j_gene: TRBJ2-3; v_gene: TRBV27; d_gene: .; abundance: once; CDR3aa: CASGGWSDTQYF; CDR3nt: TGTGCCAGCGGGGGATGGTCAGATACGCAGTATTTT
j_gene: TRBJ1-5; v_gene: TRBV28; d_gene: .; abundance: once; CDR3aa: CASSSTQGVAYQPQHF; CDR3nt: TGTGCCAGCAGTTCCACCCAGGGAGTTGCTTACCAGCCCCAGCATTTT
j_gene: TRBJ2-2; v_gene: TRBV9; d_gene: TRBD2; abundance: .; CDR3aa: CASSVASGGVTGELFF; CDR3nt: TGTGCCAGCAGCGTAGCTAGCGGGGGCGTCACCGGGGAGCTGTTTTTT
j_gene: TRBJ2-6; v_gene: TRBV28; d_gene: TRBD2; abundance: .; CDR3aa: CASTFGGSGANVLTF; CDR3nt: TGTGCCAGCACCTTCGGGGGGTCCGGGGCCAACGTCCTGACTTTC
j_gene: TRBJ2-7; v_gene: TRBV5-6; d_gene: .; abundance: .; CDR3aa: CASSLGRISSYEQYF; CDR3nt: TGTGCCAGCAGCTTGGGGCGGATCAGCTCCTACGAGCAGTACTTC
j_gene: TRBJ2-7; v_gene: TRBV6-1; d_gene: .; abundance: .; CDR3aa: CASSASSEQYF; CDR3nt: TGTGCCAGCAGTGCAAGCTCCGAGCAGTACTTC
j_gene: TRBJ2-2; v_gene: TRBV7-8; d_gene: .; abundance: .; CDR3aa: CASTPVSYTGELFF; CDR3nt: TGTGCCAGCACCCCGGTTAGTTACACCGGGGAGCTGTTTTTT
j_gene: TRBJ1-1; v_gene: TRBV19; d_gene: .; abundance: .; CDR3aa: CASSISPGAEAFF; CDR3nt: TGTGCCAGTAGTATCTCCCCTGGGGCTGAAGCTTTCTTT
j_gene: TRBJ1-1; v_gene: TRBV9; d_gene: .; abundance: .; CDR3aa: CASSVSSMNTEAFF; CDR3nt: TGTGCCAGCAGCGTTAGCAGCATGAACACTGAAGCTTTCTTT
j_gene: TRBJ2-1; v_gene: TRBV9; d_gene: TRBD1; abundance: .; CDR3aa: CASSPKTGGLNEQFF; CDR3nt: TGTGCCAGCAGCCCTAAGACAGGGGGCCTCAATGAGCAGTTCTTC
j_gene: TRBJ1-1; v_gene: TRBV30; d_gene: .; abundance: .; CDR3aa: CAWSVGRPEAFF; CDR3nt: TGTGCCTGGAGTGTTGGAAGGCCTGAAGCTTTCTTT
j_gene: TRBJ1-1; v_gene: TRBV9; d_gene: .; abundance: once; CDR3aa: CASSPLKGVTEAFF; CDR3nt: TGTGCCAGCAGCCCGCTTAAGGGGGTCACTGAAGCTTTCTTT
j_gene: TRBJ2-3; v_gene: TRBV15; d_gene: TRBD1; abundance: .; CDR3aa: CATSSRDRNTDTQYF; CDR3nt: TGTGCCACCAGCAGTCGGGACAGGAACACAGATACGCAGTATTTT
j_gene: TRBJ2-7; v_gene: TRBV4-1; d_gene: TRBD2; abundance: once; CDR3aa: CASSQEWTSGYEQYF; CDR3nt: TGCGCCAGCAGCCAAGAGTGGACTAGCGGGTACGAGCAGTACTTC
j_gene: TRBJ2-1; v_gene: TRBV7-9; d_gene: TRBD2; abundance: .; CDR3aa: CASSPRRLAGSYNEQFF; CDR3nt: TGTGCCAGCAGCCCGCGACGACTAGCGGGCTCCTACAATGAGCAGTTCTTC
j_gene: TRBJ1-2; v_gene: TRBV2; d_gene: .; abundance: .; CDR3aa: CASSEALYYGYTF; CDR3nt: TGTGCCAGCAGTGAAGCGCTTTACTATGGCTACACCTTC